Sequencing of this T cell receptor (beta chain) was carried out in a study of T cell repertoires in cytomegalovirus infection. About the research overall: TCR beta signatures that were public indicated CMV infection and matching HLA type.

Overall study findings and caveats: Clonotypes of TCR beta that were HLA-C-restricted and CMV-specific dominated the ex vivo response.

TCRdb re-derived calls from the reads in MiXCR, one entry per CDR3 protein. The table includes 150,000 to 200,000 distinct CDR3 sequences, approximately 28% detected once. Germline V gene sequence: CDR1 SGHTA, CDR2 FQGNSA. The CDR3 has 16 amino acids. Deletions cut 1 base from V and 4 bases from J, with 16 bases between. This clonotype occurred many times. Its antigen is undetermined. The chain couples TRBV7-2 to TRBJ2-5; D possibly matches TRBD1 or TRBD2 (5 bases each). The clonotype comes from a human donor in good health (CMV status not recorded). Some clones in this sample may be carry-over from other donors' samples. The sequencing input was PBMCs. The CDR3 DNA reads as TGTGCCAGCAGCTTAGTCCAGAGGGGCGCCGGAGAGACCCAGTACTTC. It yields the protein CASSLVQRGAGETQYF.